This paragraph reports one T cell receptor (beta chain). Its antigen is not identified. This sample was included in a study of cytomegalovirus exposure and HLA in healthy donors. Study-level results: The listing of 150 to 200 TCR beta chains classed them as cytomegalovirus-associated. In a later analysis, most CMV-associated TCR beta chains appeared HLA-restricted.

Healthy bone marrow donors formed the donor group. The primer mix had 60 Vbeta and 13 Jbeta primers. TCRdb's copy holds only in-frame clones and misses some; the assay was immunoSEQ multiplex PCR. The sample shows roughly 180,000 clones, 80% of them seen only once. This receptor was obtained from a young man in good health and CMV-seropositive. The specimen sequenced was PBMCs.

CDR3 protein: CASRSRDRGSYEQYF. Here the CDR3 DNA reads TGTGCCAGTAGATCCCGGGACAGAGGCTCCTACGAGCAGTACTTC. The J gene is TRBJ2-7, the V gene TRBV19, with 7 bases lining up with TRBD1. The CDR3 is 15 residues long. Germline trimming cut 6 bases from V and 0 bases from J; bases unmatched to any gene: 8. The germline CDR1 and CDR2 sequences are LNHDA and SQIVND (reference sequence).